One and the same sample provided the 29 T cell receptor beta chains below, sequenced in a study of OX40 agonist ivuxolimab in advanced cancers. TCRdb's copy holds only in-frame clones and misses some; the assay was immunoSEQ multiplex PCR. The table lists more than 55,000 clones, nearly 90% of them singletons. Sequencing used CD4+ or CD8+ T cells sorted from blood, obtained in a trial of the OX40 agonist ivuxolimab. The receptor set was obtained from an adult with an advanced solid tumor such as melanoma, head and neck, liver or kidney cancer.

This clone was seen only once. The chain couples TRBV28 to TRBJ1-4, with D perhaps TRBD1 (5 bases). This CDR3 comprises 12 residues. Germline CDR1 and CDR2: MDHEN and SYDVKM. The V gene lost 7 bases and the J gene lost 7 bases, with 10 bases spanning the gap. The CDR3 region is CASKDGTEKLFF. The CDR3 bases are TGTGCCAGCAAGGATGGGACTGAAAAACTGTTTTTT.

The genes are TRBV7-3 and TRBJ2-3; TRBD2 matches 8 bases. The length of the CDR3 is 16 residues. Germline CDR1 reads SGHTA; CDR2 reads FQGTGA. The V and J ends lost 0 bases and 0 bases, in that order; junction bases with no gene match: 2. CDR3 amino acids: CASSLTSGVSTDTQYF. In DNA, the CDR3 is TGTGCCAGCAGCTTAACTAGCGGGGTTAGCACAGATACGCAGTATTTT. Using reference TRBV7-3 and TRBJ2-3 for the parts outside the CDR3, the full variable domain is GAGVSQTPSNKVTEKGKYVELRCDPISGHTALYWYRQSLGQGPEFLIYFQGTGAADDSGLPNDRFFAVRPEGSVSTLKIQRTERGDSAVYLCASSLTSGVSTDTQYFGPGTRLTVL.

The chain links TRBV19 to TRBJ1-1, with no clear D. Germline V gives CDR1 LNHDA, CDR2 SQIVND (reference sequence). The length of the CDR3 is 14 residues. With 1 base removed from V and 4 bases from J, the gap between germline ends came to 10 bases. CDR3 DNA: TGTGCCAGTAGTATAGGGGGAGGTAGCACTGAAGCTTTCTTT. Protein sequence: CASSIGGGSTEAFF.

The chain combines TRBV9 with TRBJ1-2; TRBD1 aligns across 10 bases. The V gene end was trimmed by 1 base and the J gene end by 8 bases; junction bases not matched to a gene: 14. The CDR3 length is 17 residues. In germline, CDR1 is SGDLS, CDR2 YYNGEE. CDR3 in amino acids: CASSVSPTTGGYEGYTF. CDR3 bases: TGTGCCAGCAGCGTAAGTCCGACGACAGGGGGCTATGAGGGCTACACCTTC. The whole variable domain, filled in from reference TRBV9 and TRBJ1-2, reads DSGVTQTPKHLITATGQRVTLRCSPRSGDLSVYWYQQSLDQGLQFLIQYYNGEERAKGNILERFSAQQFPDLHSELNLSSLELGDSALYFCASSVSPTTGGYEGYTFGSGTRLTVV.

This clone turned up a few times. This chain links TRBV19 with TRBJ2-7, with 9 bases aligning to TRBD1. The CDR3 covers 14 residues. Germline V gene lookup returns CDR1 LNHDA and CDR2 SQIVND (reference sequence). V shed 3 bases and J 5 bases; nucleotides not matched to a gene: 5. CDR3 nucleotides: TGTGCCAGTAGTATGGGGACAGGGTTTAACGAGCAGTACTTC. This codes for CASSMGTGFNEQYF.

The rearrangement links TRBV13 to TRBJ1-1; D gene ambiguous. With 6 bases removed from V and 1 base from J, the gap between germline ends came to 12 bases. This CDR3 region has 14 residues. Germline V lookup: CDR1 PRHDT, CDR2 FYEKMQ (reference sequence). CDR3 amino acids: CASRSTEGNTEAFF. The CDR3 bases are TGTGCCAGCAGGTCAACAGAGGGGAACACTGAAGCTTTCTTT. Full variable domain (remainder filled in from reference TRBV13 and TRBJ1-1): AAGVIQSPRHLIKEKRETATLKCYPIPRHDTVYWYQQGPGQDPQFLISFYEKMQSDKGSIPDRFSAQQFSDYHSELNMSSLELGDSALYFCASRSTEGNTEAFFGQGTRLTVV.

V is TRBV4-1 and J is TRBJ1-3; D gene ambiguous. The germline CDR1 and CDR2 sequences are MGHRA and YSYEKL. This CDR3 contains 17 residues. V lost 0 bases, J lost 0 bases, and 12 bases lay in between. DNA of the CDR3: TGCGCCAGCAGCCAAGAGGTCGGAGATTACTCTGGAAACACCATATATTTT. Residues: CASSQEVGDYSGNTIYF.

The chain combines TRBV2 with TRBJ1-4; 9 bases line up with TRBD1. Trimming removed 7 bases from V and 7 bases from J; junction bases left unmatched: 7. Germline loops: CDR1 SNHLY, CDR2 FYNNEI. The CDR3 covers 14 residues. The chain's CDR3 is CASIPGQGGEKLFF. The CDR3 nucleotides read TGTGCCAGCATCCCGGGACAGGGCGGTGAAAAACTGTTTTTT. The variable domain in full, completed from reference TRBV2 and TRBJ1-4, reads EPEVTQTPSHQVTQMGQEVILRCVPISNHLYFYWYRQILGQKVEFLVSFYNNEISEKSEIFDDQFSVERPDGSNFTLKIRSTKLEDSAMYFCASIPGQGGEKLFFGSGTQLSVL.

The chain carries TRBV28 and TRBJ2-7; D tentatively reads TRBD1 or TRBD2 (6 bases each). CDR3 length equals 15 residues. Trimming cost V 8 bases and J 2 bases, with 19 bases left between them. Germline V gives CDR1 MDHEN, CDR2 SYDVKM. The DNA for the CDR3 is TGTGCCAGCGGAGATCGGGGGCCGAAAACCTACGAGCAGTACTTC. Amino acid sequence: CASGDRGPKTYEQYF.

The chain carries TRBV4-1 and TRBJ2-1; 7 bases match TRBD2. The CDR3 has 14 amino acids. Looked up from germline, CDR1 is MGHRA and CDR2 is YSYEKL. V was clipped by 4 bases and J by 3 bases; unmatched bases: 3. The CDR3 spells CASSLGTNYNEQFF. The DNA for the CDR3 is TGCGCCAGCAGCCTCGGGACTAACTACAATGAGCAGTTCTTC.

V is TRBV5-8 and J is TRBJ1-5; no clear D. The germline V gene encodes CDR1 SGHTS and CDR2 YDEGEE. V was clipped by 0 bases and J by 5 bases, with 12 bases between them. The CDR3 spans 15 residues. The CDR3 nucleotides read TGTGCCAGCAGCTTGGTGGGAGTAGGAGATCAGCCCCAGCATTTT. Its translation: CASSLVGVGDQPQHF.

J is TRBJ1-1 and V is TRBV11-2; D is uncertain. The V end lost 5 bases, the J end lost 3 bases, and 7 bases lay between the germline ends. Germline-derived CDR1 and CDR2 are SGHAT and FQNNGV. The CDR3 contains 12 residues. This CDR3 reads CASSAGDTEAFF. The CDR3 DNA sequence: TGTGCCAGCAGCGCCGGGGACACTGAAGCTTTCTTT.

This chain's CDR3 is CASSSHPESFAYNEQFF. In DNA, the CDR3 is TGTGCCAGCAGCTCACACCCAGAAAGTTTTGCCTACAATGAGCAGTTCTTC. This sequence joins TRBV9 and TRBJ2-1; no clear D gene. The CDR3 extends over 17 amino acids. V gave up 4 bases and J gave up 2 bases, with 19 bases separating them. Per germline, CDR1 SGDLS and CDR2 YYNGEE.

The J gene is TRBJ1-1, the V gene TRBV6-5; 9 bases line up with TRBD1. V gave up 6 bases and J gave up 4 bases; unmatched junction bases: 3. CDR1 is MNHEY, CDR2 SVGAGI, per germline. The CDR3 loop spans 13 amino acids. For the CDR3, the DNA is TGTGCCAGCAGGACAGGGGGAGGCACTGAAGCTTTCTTT. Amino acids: CASRTGGGTEAFF.

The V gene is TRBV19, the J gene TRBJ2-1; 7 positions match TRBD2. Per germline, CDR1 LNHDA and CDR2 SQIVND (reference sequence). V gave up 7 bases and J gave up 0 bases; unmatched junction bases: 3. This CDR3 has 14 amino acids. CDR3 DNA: TGTGCCAGTAATCCGGGGGGCTCCTACAATGAGCAGTTCTTC. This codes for CASNPGGSYNEQFF.

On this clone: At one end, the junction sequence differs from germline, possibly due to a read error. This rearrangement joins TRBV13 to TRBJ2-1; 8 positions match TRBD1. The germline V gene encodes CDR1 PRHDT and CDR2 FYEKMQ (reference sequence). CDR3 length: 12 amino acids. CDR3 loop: CASSFLGQGVLF. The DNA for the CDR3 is TGTGCCAGCAGCTTCCTAGGACAGGGCGTGCTCTTC.

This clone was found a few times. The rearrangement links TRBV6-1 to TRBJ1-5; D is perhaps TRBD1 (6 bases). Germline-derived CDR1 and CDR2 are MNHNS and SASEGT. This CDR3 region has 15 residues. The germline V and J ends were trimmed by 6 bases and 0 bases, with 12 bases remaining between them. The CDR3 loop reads CASRVSGDSNQPQHF. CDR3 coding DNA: TGTGCCAGCAGGGTCTCAGGGGATAGCAATCAGCCCCAGCATTTT.

CDR3 residues: CASSLDRTKAFF. DNA for the CDR3: TGTGCCAGTAGTTTGGACAGGACCAAAGCTTTCTTT. The J gene is TRBJ1-1, the V gene TRBV19; 7 bases agree with TRBD1. Germline lookup yields CDR1 LNHDA and CDR2 SQIVND (reference sequence). The CDR3 totals 12 residues. J was trimmed by 9 bases and V by 5 bases; bases with no gene match: 6.

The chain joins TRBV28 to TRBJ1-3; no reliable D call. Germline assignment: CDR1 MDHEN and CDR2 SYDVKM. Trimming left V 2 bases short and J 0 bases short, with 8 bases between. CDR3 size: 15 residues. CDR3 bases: TGTGCCAGCAGTTTAGCGGAGTTCTCTGGAAACACCATATATTTT. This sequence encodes CASSLAEFSGNTIYF.

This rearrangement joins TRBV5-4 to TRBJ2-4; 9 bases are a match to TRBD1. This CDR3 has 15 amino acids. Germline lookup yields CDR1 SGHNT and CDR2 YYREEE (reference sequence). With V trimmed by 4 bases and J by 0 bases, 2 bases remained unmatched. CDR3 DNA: TGTGCCAGCAGCCTACAGGGGGCAGCCAAAAACATTCAGTACTTC. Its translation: CASSLQGAAKNIQYF.

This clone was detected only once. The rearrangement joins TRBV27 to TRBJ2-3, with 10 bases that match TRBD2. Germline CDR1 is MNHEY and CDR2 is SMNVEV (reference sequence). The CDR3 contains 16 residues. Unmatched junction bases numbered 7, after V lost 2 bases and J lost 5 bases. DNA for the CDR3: TGTGCCAGCAGTTTAATAACTAGCGGGGACGAAGATACGCAGTATTTT. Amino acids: CASSLITSGDEDTQYF.

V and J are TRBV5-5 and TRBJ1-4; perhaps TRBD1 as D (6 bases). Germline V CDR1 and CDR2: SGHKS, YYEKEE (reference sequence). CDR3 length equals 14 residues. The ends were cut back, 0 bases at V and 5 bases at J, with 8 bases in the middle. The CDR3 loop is CASSLGRGNEKLFF. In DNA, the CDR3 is TGTGCCAGCAGCTTGGGCAGGGGAAATGAAAAACTGTTTTTT.

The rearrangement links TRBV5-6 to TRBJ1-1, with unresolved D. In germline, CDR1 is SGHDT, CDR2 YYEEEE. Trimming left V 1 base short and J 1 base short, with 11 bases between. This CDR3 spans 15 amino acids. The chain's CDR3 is CASSLSGFGNTEAFF. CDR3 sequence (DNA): TGTGCCAGCAGCTTGTCCGGGTTCGGGAACACTGAAGCTTTCTTT.

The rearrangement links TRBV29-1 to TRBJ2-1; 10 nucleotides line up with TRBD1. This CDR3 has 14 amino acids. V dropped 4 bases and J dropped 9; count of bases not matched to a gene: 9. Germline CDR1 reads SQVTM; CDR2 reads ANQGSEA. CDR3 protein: CSVGTGTGDGEQFF. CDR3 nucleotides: TGCAGCGTTGGTACCGGGACAGGGGACGGTGAGCAGTTCTTC.

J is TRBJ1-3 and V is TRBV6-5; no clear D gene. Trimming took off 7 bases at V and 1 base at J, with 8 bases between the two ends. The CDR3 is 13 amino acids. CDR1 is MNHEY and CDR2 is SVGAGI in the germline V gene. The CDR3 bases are TGTGCCAGCACAGGACTATCTGGAAACACCATATATTTT. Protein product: CASTGLSGNTIYF.

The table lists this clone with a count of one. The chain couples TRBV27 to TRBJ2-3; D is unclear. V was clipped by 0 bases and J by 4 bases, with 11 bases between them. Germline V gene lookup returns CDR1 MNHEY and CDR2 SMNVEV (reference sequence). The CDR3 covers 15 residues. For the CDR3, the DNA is TGTGCCAGCAGTTTATCGGCTATCGGCGCAGATACGCAGTATTTT. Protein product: CASSLSAIGADTQYF.

The DNA of the CDR3 is TGTGCCAGCAGCCTCTCCATCGGGAACACTGAAGCTTTCTTT. Protein sequence: CASSLSIGNTEAFF. This chain links TRBV7-9 with TRBJ1-1; D remains unclear. Germline-derived CDR1 and CDR2 are SEHNR and FQNEAQ (reference sequence). CDR3 length equals 14 residues. The V end was cut by 5 bases, the J end by 1 base, with 11 bases between.

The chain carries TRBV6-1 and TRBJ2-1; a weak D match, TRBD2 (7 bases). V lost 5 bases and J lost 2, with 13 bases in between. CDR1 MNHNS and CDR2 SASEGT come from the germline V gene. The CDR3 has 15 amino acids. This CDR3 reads CASSWGGLTYNEQFF. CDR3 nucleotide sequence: TGTGCCAGCAGTTGGGGGGGGCTCACCTACAATGAGCAGTTCTTC.

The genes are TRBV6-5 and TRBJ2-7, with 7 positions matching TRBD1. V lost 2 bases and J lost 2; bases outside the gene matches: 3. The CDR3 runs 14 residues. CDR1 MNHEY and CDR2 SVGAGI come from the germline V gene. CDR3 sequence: CASSYGQGAYEQYF. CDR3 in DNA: TGTGCCAGCAGTTACGGCCAGGGGGCCTACGAGCAGTACTTC.